The following is a T cell receptor (beta chain) sequence with its context. What antigen it recognizes has not been identified. No quality values exist for individual bases; no much larger clone is one base distant. Whole blood was collected in K2EDTA tubes by collaborating institutions according to the institutions' own protocols. Collaborator samples were shipped for TCRbeta analysis as frozen whole blood, isolated PBMCs, or DNA extracted from either sample type. These data come from a study of blood T cell repertoires in COVID-19 (dated by TCRdb to 2020 to 2022). A note on the overall study: Samples from collaborators originated in the United States, Italy and Spain and spanned both the acute and convalescent phases of COVID-19. Sample metadata almost always included a de-identified subject ID, COVID-19 status, age in years and sex. The repertoires were made available in a free public database intended to serve as a resource for research on the immune response to SARS-CoV-2. Where HLA class I and class II types were available, the types were taken from metadata supplied by the sample provider, not from assay-based typing. The prospective study material was composed of cDNA or gDNA derived from T cells, B-cell-depleted T cells, or PBMCs. The samples were drawn from two sources: the first 160 participants of the ongoing ImmuneRACE study, and 1,254 subjects contributed by 6 global collaborators. Subjects who had been exposed to COVID-19, were actively infected with it, or had recovered from it provided the deeply sampled blood TCRbeta repertoires that made up the dataset.

Spanning cysteine to phenylalanine, the CDR3 consists of 14 amino acids. Only the CDR3 DNA is retained, 42 bases long and in frame from the first base. Reading the germline V gene gives CDR1 MNHEY and CDR2 SVGAGI. V lost 7 bases and J lost 1 base, and the count of bases not matched to a germline gene is 4. TCRbeta CDR3 regions were amplified from genomic DNA by means of the immunoSEQ Assay, a bias-controlled multiplex PCR. Per the source publication's procedure: Within the assay, amplification of reference gene primers was used to estimate how many nucleated cells each sample contained. To quantify the absolute abundance of each unique TCRbeta CDR3 rearrangement, sequence reads were collapsed and filtered. For each sample, productive Simpson clonality was calculated as the square root of Simpson's diversity index across productive rearrangements. TCRdb carries this immuneACCESS record with in-frame sequences only. Its versions omit some clonotypes, under half of them owing to an unresolved V gene in the studies checked, with the rest unexplained. V, J and clone size reflect that table, while D and trimming were determined from the DNA. Within this sample are some 70,000 clones, with about nine tenths of them counted one time only. 5.5% to 7% of the sample rests with the top ten.

Study-level results and caveats: How much clinical and demographic metadata was included differed by source and by participant, and the metadata was provided uncurated.

Material for sequencing was peripheral blood. The sequence was obtained from a woman in her 70s with acute or convalescent COVID-19. The chain was built from TRBV6-5 and TRBJ2-7, and 10 junctional nucleotides match TRBD1. The bases are TGTGCCAGCACCTGGACAGGGGGGTCCTACGAGCAGTACTTC. This yields the protein CASTWTGGSYEQYF.